These 28 T cell receptor beta chains share one sample of origin, sequenced in a study of shared clonotypes between healthy human individuals. The table came from immunoSEQ multiplex PCR; TCRdb's copy has only in-frame clones and leaves some out. The profile shows millions of clones, approximately 95% of them singletons. What was sequenced was naive CD4+ T cells sorted from blood. Noted subset: CD45RA+ positively selected. The receptors derive from a man younger than 35 in good health.

This chain joins TRBV5-1 and TRBJ1-1; D unresolved. V shed 0 bases and J shed 1 base, with 7 bases lying between them. Germline assignment: CDR1 SGHRS and CDR2 YFSETQ. This CDR3 has 14 amino acids. Here the CDR3 DNA reads TGCGCCAGCAGCTTGGAGGGCTGGAACACTGAAGCTTTCTTT. It translates to CASSLEGWNTEAFF.

On this clone itself: Other DNA sequences in the sample encode the same CDR3. The rearrangement joins TRBV6-5 to TRBJ1-3; D uncertain. This CDR3 is 15 amino acids long. Trimming cost V 1 base and J 0 bases, with 7 bases left between them. From germline, CDR1 is MNHEY and CDR2 SVGAGI. The chain's CDR3 is CASSYLGTSGNTIYF. CDR3 DNA: TGTGCCAGCAGTTACTTGGGTACCTCTGGAAACACCATATATTTT.

In its sample, this clone was seen once. Other nucleotide sequences from this sample produce the same CDR3. The gene calls are TRBV14 and TRBJ1-1; D is ambiguous. Germline assignment: CDR1 SGHDN and CDR2 FVKESK. V lost 2 bases to trimming and J lost 5 bases, with 9 bases between them. The CDR3 runs 13 residues. The CDR3: CASSQPLGTEAFF. The CDR3 coding sequence is TGTGCCAGCAGCCAACCGTTGGGGACTGAAGCTTTCTTT.

For this clone: A much larger clone lies one base from this, so it may be a read error. Lacking the conserved final phenylalanine or tryptophan, this CDR3 likely reflects a read error. The chain combines TRBV27 with TRBJ1-1; D call uncertain. From germline, CDR1 is MNHEY and CDR2 SMNVEV (reference sequence). The CDR3 runs to 13 residues. V was pared by 0 bases and J by 0 bases, with 2 bases between. The DNA for the CDR3 is TGTGCCAGCAGTTTATCGGTGAACACTGAAGCTTTCCTT. It yields the protein CASSLSVNTEAFL.

V is TRBV30 and J is TRBJ1-1; 7 nucleotides align to TRBD1. The CDR3 contains 14 residues. CDR1 and CDR2 from the germline V gene are GTSNPN and SVGIG (reference sequence). Trimming cost V 4 bases and J 8 bases; bases outside gene matches: 13. The CDR3 region is CAWNDRASAGEAFF. The CDR3 nucleotides are TGTGCCTGGAACGACAGGGCCTCGGCGGGAGAAGCTTTCTTT.

This sequence joins TRBV9 and TRBJ2-1; 7 nucleotides agree with TRBD2. The J segment lost 4 bases and the V segment lost 2 bases, leaving 6 bases of the junction unmatched. CDR1 and CDR2 from the germline V gene are SGDLS and YYNGEE. The CDR3 length is 15 residues. The CDR3 loop reads CASSVRDYFYNEQFF. The CDR3 nucleotides read TGTGCCAGCAGCGTCCGGGACTATTTTTACAATGAGCAGTTCTTC.

This chain connects TRBV30 to TRBJ1-5; D may be TRBD1 (6 bases). This CDR3 has 15 residues. The germline V gene has CDR1 GTSNPN and CDR2 SVGIG (reference sequence). V shed 3 bases and J shed 5 bases, with 17 bases lying between them. The DNA of the CDR3 is TGTGCCTGGAGCCCTTCCCCAGGGGTAGATCAGCCCCAGCATTTT. This codes for CAWSPSPGVDQPQHF.

The chain joins TRBV30 to TRBJ1-5, with 10 nucleotides matching TRBD1. V gave up 3 bases and J gave up 5 bases; unmatched junction bases: 4. CDR3 length equals 14 residues. Per the germline V gene, CDR1 is GTSNPN and CDR2 is SVGIG (reference sequence). CDR3 nucleotide sequence: TGTGCCTGGAGACTGACAGGGGGCCATCAGCCCCAGCATTTT. It translates to CAWRLTGGHQPQHF.

The genes are TRBV5-6 and TRBJ2-3; the D gene is possibly TRBD1 (6 bases). The V gene lost 7 bases and the J gene lost 1 base, with 25 bases spanning the gap. This CDR3 contains 18 residues. CDR1 is SGHDT, CDR2 YYEEEE, per germline. As DNA, the CDR3 is TGTGCCAGCGACGAGAAATGGCAGGGGCCGTCGGGCACAGATACGCAGTATTTT. Translation gives CASDEKWQGPSGTDTQYF.

In DNA, the CDR3 is TGTGCCAGTAGTATAATAGGGTCAGCCTACAATGAGCAGTTCTTC. Protein product: CASSIIGSAYNEQFF. The J gene is TRBJ2-1, the V gene TRBV19; D gene ambiguous. CDR1 and CDR2 from the germline V gene are LNHDA and SQIVND (reference sequence). The V gene lost 2 bases and the J gene lost 2 bases, with 10 bases spanning the gap. The CDR3 has 15 amino acids. The variable domain in full, completed from reference TRBV19 and TRBJ2-1, reads DGGITQSPKYLFRKEGQNVTLSCEQNLNHDAMYWYRQDPGQGLRLIYYSQIVNDFQKGDIAEGYSVSREKKESFPLTVTSAQKNPTAFYLCASSIIGSAYNEQFFGPGTRLTVL.

The chain combines TRBV6-1 with TRBJ2-3, with 7 nucleotides matching TRBD2. The V and J ends lost 1 base and 2 bases, in that order; junction bases with no gene match: 3. Germline V gives CDR1 MNHNS, CDR2 SASEGT. This CDR3 has 15 residues. CDR3 sequence reads: CASSEGLAVTDTQYF. In nucleotides, the CDR3 is TGTGCCAGCAGTGAAGGGCTAGCGGTCACAGATACGCAGTATTTT.

The rearrangement uses TRBV18 and TRBJ2-7; 14 nucleotides agree with TRBD2. Germline CDR1 and CDR2: KGHSH and LQKENI. V was clipped by 3 bases and J by 6 bases; unmatched bases: 7. CDR3 length equals 16 residues. The CDR3 region has the DNA TGTGCCAGCTCACCTAGTCCCGGACTAGCGGGAGGCGAGCAGTACTTC. It encodes CASSPSPGLAGGEQYF.

The gene calls are TRBV9 and TRBJ2-1, with a weak D call TRBD1 (5 bases). Deletions cut 3 bases from V and 8 bases from J, with 12 bases between. The CDR3 is 13 amino acids. Germline-derived CDR1 and CDR2 are SGDLS and YYNGEE. CDR3 sequence: CASSAAGFDEQFF. DNA for the CDR3: TGTGCCAGCAGCGCGGCAGGGTTCGATGAGCAGTTCTTC.

This clone has a single count. The V and J genes are TRBV5-4 and TRBJ2-7, with D unclear. Per germline, CDR1 SGHNT and CDR2 YYREEE (reference sequence). This CDR3 spans 14 amino acids. Trimming stripped 1 base from V and 2 bases from J, with 10 bases between. The CDR3 is CASSLPEPPYEQYF. The CDR3 nucleotides read TGTGCCAGCAGCTTGCCCGAGCCCCCCTACGAGCAGTACTTC.

V and J are TRBV6-9 and TRBJ1-4; D unresolved. This CDR3 is built from 16 residues. Between the trimmed V and J ends, which lost 2 bases and 5 bases, there was a span of 15 bases. The germline V gene has CDR1 MNHGY and CDR2 SVAAGI. CDR3 residues: CASSYLYPDGNEKLFF. CDR3 nucleotide sequence: TGTGCCAGCAGTTATCTATACCCGGACGGAAATGAAAAACTGTTTTTT.

Regarding this clone: A much bigger clone sits one base away, suggesting this may be a read error. Other DNA sequences in the same sample also yield this CDR3. V and J are TRBV30 and TRBJ1-1; D not certain. Germline values: CDR1 GTSNPN, CDR2 SVGIG (reference sequence). This CDR3 is 12 amino acids long. DNA for the CDR3: TGTGCCTGGAGTATCCGGAACACTGAAGCCTTCTTT. It codes for CAWSIRNTEAFF.

The chain employs TRBV6-5 and TRBJ1-5; D is uncertain. CDR3 length: 13 amino acids. V was trimmed by 6 bases and J by 7 bases, leaving 13 bases between them. Germline-derived CDR1 and CDR2 are MNHEY and SVGAGI. The DNA of the CDR3 is TGTGCCAGCAGACTAACGAACAAACAGCCCCAGCATTTT. This gives the protein CASRLTNKQPQHF.

In this sample, this clone turned up once. The chain is built from TRBV5-1 and TRBJ2-7, with 8 nucleotides matching TRBD1. The J segment lost 7 bases and the V segment lost 1 base, leaving 7 bases of the junction unmatched. Per germline, CDR1 SGHRS and CDR2 YFSETQ. This CDR3 comprises 14 residues. The CDR3 loop is CASSLQDRATEQYF. In DNA, the CDR3 is TGCGCCAGCAGCTTGCAGGACAGGGCCACTGAGCAGTACTTC. Full variable domain (outside the CDR3, taken from reference TRBV5-1 and TRBJ2-7): KAGVTQTPRYLIKTRGQQVTLSCSPISGHRSVSWYQQTPGQGLQFLFEYFSETQRNKGNFPGRFSGRQFSNSRSEMNVSTLELGDSALYLCASSLQDRATEQYFGPGTRLTVT.

To note about this clone: The conserved phenylalanine or tryptophan is not found at the CDR3 terminus, so this likely reflects a read error. This rearrangement joins TRBV2 to TRBJ2-7; D may correspond to TRBD1 or TRBD2 (6 bases each). Trimming removed 7 bases at V and 6 bases at J, with 16 bases between. CDR1 and CDR2 (germline): SNHLY, FYNNEI. The CDR3 runs 13 residues. CDR3 in DNA: TGTGCCAGCACCGGGGGCCCCCAAGGCGAGCAGTACCTC. Encoded protein: CASTGGPQGEQYL.

J is TRBJ2-1 and V is TRBV2; D may correspond to TRBD1 or TRBD2 (6 bases each). CDR1 is SNHLY and CDR2 is FYNNEI in the germline V gene. There are 13 residues in the CDR3. V was pared by 6 bases and J by 10 bases, with 16 bases between. The CDR3 nucleotides are TGTGCCAGCAGCCCCGGGAGACAGGCCGAGCAGTTCTTC. This translates into CASSPGRQAEQFF.

The chain joins TRBV2 to TRBJ1-5; D is unclear. Germline-derived CDR1 and CDR2 are SNHLY and FYNNEI. The CDR3 spans 13 residues. Trimming took off 5 bases at V and 0 bases at J, with 5 bases between the two ends. The CDR3 is CASSRNSNQPQHF. DNA of the CDR3: TGTGCCAGCAGTCGGAATAGCAATCAGCCCCAGCATTTT. Supplemented by reference TRBV2 and TRBJ1-5, the full variable domain reads EPEVTQTPSHQVTQMGQEVILRCVPISNHLYFYWYRQILGQKVEFLVSFYNNEISEKSEIFDDQFSVERPDGSNFTLKIRSTKLEDSAMYFCASSRNSNQPQHFGDGTRLSIL.

V usage is TRBV2 and J usage is TRBJ1-1, with TRBD1 matching over 10 bases. CDR1 is SNHLY and CDR2 is FYNNEI in the germline V gene. Germline trimming cut 5 bases from V and 1 base from J; bases unmatched to any gene: 10. The CDR3 sequence is 17 residues long. The CDR3 reads CASSYPGTGAGNTEAFF. Here the CDR3 DNA reads TGTGCCAGCAGTTACCCCGGGACAGGGGCAGGGAACACTGAAGCTTTCTTT.

V is TRBV19 and J is TRBJ2-7; 7 bases map to TRBD1. The CDR3 consists of 16 residues. The V gene end was trimmed by 5 bases and the J gene end by 5 bases; junction bases not matched to a gene: 15. The germline V gene has CDR1 LNHDA and CDR2 SQIVND (reference sequence). The CDR3 loop is CASSLKGAKGIDEQYF. CDR3 sequence (DNA): TGTGCCAGTAGTCTCAAGGGGGCGAAGGGTATCGACGAGCAGTACTTC.

CDR3 loop: CASSQAWVNTEAFF. The CDR3 bases are TGCGCCAGCAGCCAAGCTTGGGTAAACACTGAAGCTTTCTTT. V is TRBV4-1 and J is TRBJ1-1; D not certain. The ends were cut back, 1 base at V and 2 bases at J, with 8 bases in the middle. The CDR3 runs to 14 residues. Germline CDR1 MGHRA, CDR2 YSYEKL.

As to this clone: Within the sample, other DNA sequences also encode this same CDR3. This chain connects TRBV29-1 to TRBJ1-3; no clear D gene. Looked up from germline, CDR1 is SQVTM and CDR2 is ANQGSEA. Trimming pared 4 bases from V and 0 bases from J, leaving 4 bases between. CDR3 length: 12 amino acids. The chain's CDR3 is CSVVISGNTIYF. The CDR3 nucleotides are TGCAGCGTTGTTATCTCTGGAAACACCATATATTTT.

The rearrangement links TRBV7-2 to TRBJ2-5, with 7 bases aligning to TRBD1. This CDR3 region has 12 residues. Germline V gene lookup returns CDR1 SGHTA and CDR2 FQGNSA. The V gene end was trimmed by 7 bases and the J gene end by 4 bases; junction bases not matched to a gene: 3. The DNA for the CDR3 is TGTGCCAGCAACCCAGGGGGAGAGACCCAGTACTTC. Translation: CASNPGGETQYF.

The chain recombines TRBV11-2 with TRBJ1-4; 11 nucleotides agree with TRBD1. CDR3 length: 14 amino acids. The trim removed 4 bases at V and 7 bases at J, leaving 2 bases unmatched. From germline, CDR1 is SGHAT and CDR2 FQNNGV. CDR3 DNA sequence: TGTGCCAGCAGCTCTGGACAGGGGGCTGAAAAACTGTTTTTT. Protein sequence: CASSSGQGAEKLFF. The full variable domain, with the rest looked up from reference TRBV11-2 and TRBJ1-4, is EAGVAQSPRYKIIEKRQSVAFWCNPISGHATLYWYQQILGQGPKLLIQFQNNGVVDDSQLPKDRFSAERLKGVDSTLKIQPAKLEDSAVYLCASSSGQGAEKLFFGSGTQLSVL.

This chain uses TRBV7-8 with TRBJ2-7, with a possible D match to TRBD2 (6 bases). Trimming pared 6 bases from V and 3 bases from J, leaving 18 bases between. The CDR3 consists of 15 residues. The V gene's germline CDR1 is SGHVS and CDR2 FQNEAQ. The CDR3 DNA follows: TGTGCCAGCAGTTCAGGAGGGCAGGGATACTACGAGCAGTACTTC. It specifies CASSSGGQGYYEQYF.